The 3 T cell receptor beta chains below all came from one sample that was sequenced in a study of human T cells and chemical hapten exposure. TCRdb independently ran MiXCR on the RACE reads; one entry per CDR3 protein. This table has just over 80,000 distinct CDR3 sequences, roughly a tenth appearing once. The time point is: patch test 1, 2 weeks after DPC sensitization. The treatment: therapeutic diphenylcyclopropenone sensitization with weekly scalp DPC. The sequences come from whole blood, collected in connection with sensitization to the hapten diphenylcyclopropenone (DPC). Receptors originate from a woman in her 50s with alopecia areata. Some clones in this sample may be carry-over from other donors' samples.

The V gene is TRBV6-1, the J gene TRBJ2-7, with D hard to call. Between the trimmed V and J ends, which lost 2 bases and 3 bases, there was a span of 8 bases. The CDR3 loop spans 13 amino acids. CDR1 and CDR2 (germline): MNHNS, SASEGT. CDR3 region: CASSERVGYEQYF. Written as DNA, the CDR3 is TGTGCCAGCAGTGAAAGGGTTGGCTACGAGCAGTACTTC.

This clonotype was counted at least ten times. This sequence joins TRBV7-9 and TRBJ2-1; unclear D gene. Deletions cut 1 base from V and 4 bases from J, with 2 bases between. The CDR3 consists of 12 residues. CDR1 and CDR2 from the germline V gene are SEHNR and FQNEAQ (reference sequence). DNA for the CDR3: TGTGCCAGCAGCTTAGGATACAATGAGCAGTTCTTC. It is translated as CASSLGYNEQFF.

The V and J genes are TRBV28 and TRBJ1-6; no definite D call. The CDR3 extends over 12 amino acids. In germline, CDR1 is MDHEN, CDR2 SYDVKM. V lost 2 bases, J lost 10 bases, and 6 bases lay in between. The CDR3: CASSLGNSPLHF. In DNA form, the CDR3 reads TGTGCCAGCAGTTTAGGCAACTCACCCCTCCACTTT.